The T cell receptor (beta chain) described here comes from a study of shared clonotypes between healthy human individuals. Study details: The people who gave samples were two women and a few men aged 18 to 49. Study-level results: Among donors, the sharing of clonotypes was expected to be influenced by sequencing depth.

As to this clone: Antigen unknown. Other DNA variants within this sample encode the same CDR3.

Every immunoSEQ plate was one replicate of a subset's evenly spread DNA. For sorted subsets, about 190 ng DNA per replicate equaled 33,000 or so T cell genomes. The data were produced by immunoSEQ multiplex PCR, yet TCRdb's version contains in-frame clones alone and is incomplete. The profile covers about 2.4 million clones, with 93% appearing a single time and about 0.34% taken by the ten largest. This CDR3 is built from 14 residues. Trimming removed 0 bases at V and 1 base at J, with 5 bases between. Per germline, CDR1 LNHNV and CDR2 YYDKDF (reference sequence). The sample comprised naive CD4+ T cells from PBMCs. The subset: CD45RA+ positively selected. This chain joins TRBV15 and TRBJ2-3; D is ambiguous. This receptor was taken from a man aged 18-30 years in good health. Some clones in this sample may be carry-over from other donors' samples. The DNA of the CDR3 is TGTGCCACCAGCAGAGATCTCGGCACAGATACGCAGTATTTT. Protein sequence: CATSRDLGTDTQYF.